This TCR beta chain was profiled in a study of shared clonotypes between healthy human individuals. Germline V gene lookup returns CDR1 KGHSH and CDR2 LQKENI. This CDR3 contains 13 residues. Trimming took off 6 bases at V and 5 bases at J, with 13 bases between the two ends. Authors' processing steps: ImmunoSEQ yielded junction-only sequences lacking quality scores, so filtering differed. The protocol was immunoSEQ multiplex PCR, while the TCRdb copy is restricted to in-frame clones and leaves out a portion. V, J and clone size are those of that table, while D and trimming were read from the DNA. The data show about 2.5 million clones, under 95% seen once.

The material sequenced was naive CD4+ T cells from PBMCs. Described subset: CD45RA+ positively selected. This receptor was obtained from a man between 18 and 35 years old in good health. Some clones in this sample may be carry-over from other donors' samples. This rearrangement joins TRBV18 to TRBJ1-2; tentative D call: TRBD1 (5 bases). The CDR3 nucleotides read TGTGCCAGCTCCCCCGGGGCCAGTTATGGCTACACCTTC. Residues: CASSPGASYGYTF.